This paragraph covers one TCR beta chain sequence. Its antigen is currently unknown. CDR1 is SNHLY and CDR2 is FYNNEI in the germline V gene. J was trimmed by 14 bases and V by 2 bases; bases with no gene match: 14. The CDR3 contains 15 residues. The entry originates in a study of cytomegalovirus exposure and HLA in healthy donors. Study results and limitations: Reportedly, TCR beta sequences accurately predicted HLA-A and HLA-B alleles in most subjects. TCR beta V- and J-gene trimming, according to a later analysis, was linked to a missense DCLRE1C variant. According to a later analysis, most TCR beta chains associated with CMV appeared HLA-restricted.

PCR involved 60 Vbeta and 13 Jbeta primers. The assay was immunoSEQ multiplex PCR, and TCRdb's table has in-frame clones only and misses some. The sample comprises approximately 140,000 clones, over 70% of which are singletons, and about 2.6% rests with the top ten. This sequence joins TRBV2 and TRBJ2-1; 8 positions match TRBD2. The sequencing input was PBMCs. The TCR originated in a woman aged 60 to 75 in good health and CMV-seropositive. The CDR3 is CASSEIDSGDPWEFF. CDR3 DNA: TGTGCCAGCAGTGAAATAGATAGCGGGGACCCCTGGGAGTTCTTC.